This entry describes one TCR beta chain. These data belong to a study of graft-versus-host responses after intestinal transplantation. Study-level findings and limits: Recipient-marrow GvH clones were detected, some having first appeared in ileum or blood. Early post-transplant HvG declines showed an association with peak circulating GvH clone levels.

TCRdb keeps only in-frame clones here, not all; method: immunoSEQ multiplex PCR. This table has around 25,000 clones, about 40% appearing once. Germline CDR1 is MGHDK and CDR2 is SYGVNS. This CDR3 contains 12 residues. Trimming removed 7 bases at V and 5 bases at J, with 11 bases between. The chain uses TRBV25-1 and TRBJ1-2; D gene unclear. The source is a human patient who received an intestinal transplant. Specimen: alloreactive CD4+ T cells from a mixed lymphocyte reaction culture, collected before intestinal transplant. Subset denoted: CFSE-low proliferating T cells sorted from approximately six-day pre-transplant mixed lymphocyte reaction (GvH or HvG direction). This chain's CDR3 is CASTPPGYGYTF. In DNA, the CDR3 is TGTGCCAGCACCCCACCCGGGTATGGCTACACCTTC.